This record looks at one T cell receptor (beta chain) sequence and its context. This clonotype was detected ten times or more. This clone's antigen is unknown. Base qualities are not provided; no much larger clone lies one nucleotide away. The meaning of the sample's treatment or condition label: allogeneic hematopoietic cell transplantation with graft depleted of TCRalphabeta T cells and CD19 B cells. Transplant recipients were children who received TCRalphabeta/CD19-depleted allogeneic hematopoietic cell grafts. Counted from cysteine to phenylalanine, this CDR3 has 13 amino acids. Of all the DNA, just the CDR3 is kept, 39 bases in frame from base 1. CDR1 and CDR2, looked up from the germline V gene (reference sequence), are SGHKS and YYEKEE. V drops 0 bases and J drops 6 bases, leaving 8 bases in between. Library construction relied on PCR. The listed sequencing device is Illumina HiSeq 2500. TCR libraries were prepared with molecular barcoding, using unique molecular identifiers to normalize TCRbeta repertoire quantification. TCRdb cleaned the public reads at Q25 with fastp, built clones with MiXCR and kept in-frame beta chains. A single entry per CDR3 protein holds the most common genes and DNA from its merged rows. Across this sample there are tens of thousands of distinct CDR3 sequences, with 4% to 5% seen only once. The leading ten clones occupy approximately 19% of the sample.

The data originate from a study of T-cell reconstitution after alpha-beta-depleted transplantation in children (dated by TCRdb to 2016 to 2017). For the wider study: Using TCR repertoire profiling, the study quantitatively followed how T-cell immune reconstitution unfolded in children after TCRalphabeta/CD19-depleted allogeneic hematopoietic cell transplantation. On the study overall, not on this receptor specifically: In some patients, the high TCRbeta diversity seen at day 60 was put down to recipient T cells and intrathymic progenitors that had survived conditioning. Over subsequent months, a decline in hyperexpanded clone frequencies was noted, and after one year, T-cell counts and TCRbeta diversity were mostly ascribed to newly produced T cells. Apparently early alphabetaT-cell count recovery about two months after transplant reportedly relied on only several hundred rapidly expanded clones derived from non-depleted graft cells.

The input for sequencing was PBMCs, mostly from graft donor cells, taken 180 days after TCRalphabeta/CD19-depleted stem cell transplant. This chain is built from TRBV5-5 and TRBJ2-3, and TRBD2 may be the D gene, going by 6 matching bases. The TCR sequence derives from a boy in the first two years of life who had a stem cell transplant for acute myeloid leukemia, so the T cells may come from the graft donor. The sequenced DNA: TGTGCCAGCAGCTTGGAAGGGAGGGATACGCAGTATTTT. The encoded protein is CASSLEGRDTQYF.